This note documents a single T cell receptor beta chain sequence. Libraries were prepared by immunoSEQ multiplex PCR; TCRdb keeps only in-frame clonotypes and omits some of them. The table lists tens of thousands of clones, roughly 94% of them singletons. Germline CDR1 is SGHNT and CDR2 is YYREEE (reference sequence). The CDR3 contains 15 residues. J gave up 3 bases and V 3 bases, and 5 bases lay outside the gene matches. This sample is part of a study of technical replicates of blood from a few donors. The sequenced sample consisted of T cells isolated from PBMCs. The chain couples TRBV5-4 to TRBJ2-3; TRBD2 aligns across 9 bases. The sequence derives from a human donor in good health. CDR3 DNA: TGTGCCAGCAGCTCGTCCAGCGGGAGGACAGATACGCAGTATTTT. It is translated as CASSSSSGRTDTQYF.